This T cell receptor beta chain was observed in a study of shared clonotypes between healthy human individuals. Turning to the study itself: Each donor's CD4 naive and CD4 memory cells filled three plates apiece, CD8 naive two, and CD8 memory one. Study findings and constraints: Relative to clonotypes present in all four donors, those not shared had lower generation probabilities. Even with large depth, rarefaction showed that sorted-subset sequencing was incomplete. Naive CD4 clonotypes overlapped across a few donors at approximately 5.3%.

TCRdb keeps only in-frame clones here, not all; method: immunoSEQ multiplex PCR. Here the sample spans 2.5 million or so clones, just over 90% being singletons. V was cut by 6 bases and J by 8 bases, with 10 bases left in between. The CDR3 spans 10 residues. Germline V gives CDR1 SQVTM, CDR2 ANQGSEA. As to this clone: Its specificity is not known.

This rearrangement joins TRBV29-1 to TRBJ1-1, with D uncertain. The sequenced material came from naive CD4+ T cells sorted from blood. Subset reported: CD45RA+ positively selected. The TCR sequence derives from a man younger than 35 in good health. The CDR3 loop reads CSVSEREAFF. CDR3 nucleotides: TGCAGCGTGTCGGAGAGAGAAGCTTTCTTT.